A single sample gave rise to the 14 T cell receptor beta chains below, sequenced in a study of healthy donors' naive CD4 and CD8 T cells. Starting from about 470 ng of total RNA, TCR libraries were made with linear amplification. One entry per CDR3 protein results from TCRdb running MiXCR on the reads. The table includes roughly 200,000 distinct CDR3 sequences, about 76% detected once. The specimen was naive CD4+ and CD8+ T cells sorted from blood, pooled from several donors. The receptors shown here come from a pool of human donors in good health; the sample pools cells from several healthy donors.

The rearrangement uses TRBV6-5 and TRBJ1-1; D is possibly TRBD1 (6 bases). V was shortened by 0 bases and J by 0 bases, with 14 bases between the two germline ends. Germline values: CDR1 MNHEY, CDR2 SVGAGI. The CDR3 loop spans 17 amino acids. In DNA, the CDR3 is TGTGCCAGCAGTTACTCATACCCGGGGACATTGAACACTGAAGCTTTCTTT. Protein sequence: CASSYSYPGTLNTEAFF.

CDR3 sequence reads: CSAPARQGVGGYTF. CDR3 DNA sequence: TGCAGTGCTCCTGCCCGTCAGGGGGTCGGGGGCTACACCTTC. The J gene is TRBJ1-2, the V gene TRBV20-1; the match to TRBD1 covers 7 bases. Germline V CDR1 and CDR2: DFQATT, SNEGSKA (reference sequence). Trimming took 5 bases from V and 8 from J; bases not matched to a gene: 14. The CDR3 spans 14 residues.

The chain recombines TRBV29-1 with TRBJ1-1; D gene uncertain. Germline loops: CDR1 SQVTM, CDR2 ANQGSEA. The germline V and J ends were trimmed by 4 bases and 0 bases, with 3 bases remaining between them. The CDR3 extends over 11 amino acids. CDR3 nucleotide sequence: TGCAGCGTTGCAATGAACACTGAAGCTTTCTTT. This gives the protein CSVAMNTEAFF.

The rearrangement links TRBV12-3 or TRBV12-4 to TRBJ2-7; D not resolved. Between the trimmed V and J ends, which lost 3 bases and 6 bases, there was a span of 12 bases. The CDR3 has 13 residues. The chain's CDR3 is CASSLMGLGEQYF. DNA of the CDR3: TGTGCCAGCAGTTTGATGGGGTTAGGCGAGCAGTACTTC.

This clonotype was detected only a few times. The genes are TRBV29-1 and TRBJ1-1; 9 nucleotides line up with TRBD1. The germline CDR1 and CDR2 sequences are SQVTM and ANQGSEA. This CDR3 comprises 14 residues. The trim removed 5 bases at V and 4 bases at J, leaving 8 bases unmatched. The CDR3 here is CSVPGQGLSTEAFF. CDR3 DNA sequence: TGCAGCGTTCCGGGACAGGGTTTGAGCACTGAAGCTTTCTTT.

The chain links TRBV5-6 to TRBJ2-1, with TRBD1 matching 7 bases. The germline gives CDR1 SGHDT, CDR2 YYEEEE. Unmatched junction bases numbered 5, after V lost 0 bases and J lost 8 bases. This CDR3 comprises 14 residues. The CDR3 DNA is TGTGCCAGCAGCTTGGGACAGGGATTCGATGAGCAGTTCTTC. It codes for CASSLGQGFDEQFF.

The genes are TRBV7-8 and TRBJ2-7; TRBD1 matches 7 bases. V shed 3 bases and J 6 bases; nucleotides not matched to a gene: 5. In germline, CDR1 is SGHVS, CDR2 FQNEAQ. This CDR3 has 13 residues. The CDR3: CASSFWDRAEQYF. DNA of the CDR3: TGTGCCAGCAGCTTCTGGGACAGAGCCGAGCAGTACTTC.

This clonotype was detected only a few times. The CDR3, as DNA: TGCAGCGTTGAAGAGGACTCCAGGGAGACCCAGTACTTC. As protein: CSVEEDSRETQYF. This chain connects TRBV29-1 to TRBJ2-5, with a possible D match to TRBD2 (5 bases). The CDR3 is 13 amino acids. V lost 0 bases and J lost 5, with 10 bases in between. Per the germline V gene, CDR1 is SQVTM and CDR2 is ANQGSEA.

As for this clonotype: One junction end disagrees with the germline gene, perhaps due to a read error. V gene TRBV29-1 combines with J gene TRBJ2-3, with 8 bases matching TRBD2. The CDR3 totals 15 residues. Germline loops: CDR1 SQVTM, CDR2 ANQGSEA. The CDR3 region is CGVEVRGRRIDTQYF. As DNA, the CDR3 is TGCGGCGTTGAAGTCCGCGGGAGGAGGATAGATACGCAGTATTTT.

This rearrangement joins TRBV5-1 to TRBJ2-3; 7 nucleotides match TRBD2. Germline V lookup: CDR1 SGHRS, CDR2 YFSETQ. Trimming cost V 0 bases and J 3 bases; bases outside gene matches: 4. The CDR3 consists of 15 residues. The CDR3 DNA is TGCGCCAGCAGCTTGGGAGCGGGAACTACAGATACGCAGTATTTT. Its protein is CASSLGAGTTDTQYF.

This clonotype was seen just once. The chain links TRBV5-6 to TRBJ2-3; 14 bases match TRBD2. The CDR3 is 16 amino acids. With V trimmed by 4 bases and J by 4 bases, 5 bases remained unmatched. Looked up from germline, CDR1 is SGHDT and CDR2 is YYEEEE. This CDR3 reads CASSVGLAGAADTQYF. The CDR3 nucleotides read TGTGCCAGCAGCGTGGGACTAGCGGGAGCTGCAGATACGCAGTATTTT.

This sequence joins TRBV27 and TRBJ1-1; perhaps TRBD1 as D (5 bases). V lost 2 bases to trimming and J lost 1 base, with 8 bases between them. Looked up from germline, CDR1 is MNHEY and CDR2 is SMNVEV (reference sequence). The CDR3 spans 14 residues. The CDR3 DNA reads as TGTGCCAGCAGTTTAGGAGGGGCGAACACTGAAGCTTTCTTT. The encoded protein is CASSLGGANTEAFF.

This clonotype was counted a single time. The CDR3 is CASSHSTGEAGQPQHF. In DNA, the CDR3 is TGTGCCAGCAGTCACTCGACAGGGGAGGCGGGGCAGCCCCAGCATTTT. V and J are TRBV27 and TRBJ1-5, with 8 bases identical to TRBD1. Germline V gene lookup returns CDR1 MNHEY and CDR2 SMNVEV (reference sequence). V dropped 5 bases and J dropped 7; count of bases not matched to a gene: 13. This CDR3 spans 16 amino acids.

The DNA of the CDR3 is TGTGCCAGCAGTCCAGACTCTGGGGCCAACGTCCTGACTTTC. This gives the protein CASSPDSGANVLTF. The chain is built from TRBV28 and TRBJ2-6; D gene ambiguous. With 5 bases removed from V and 0 bases from J, the gap between germline ends came to 5 bases. CDR1 MDHEN and CDR2 SYDVKM come from the germline V gene. This CDR3 is 14 amino acids long.